This T cell receptor beta chain was observed in a study of CD8 T cells in Susac syndrome. This CDR3 is built from 17 residues. V shed 1 base and J 2 bases; nucleotides not matched to a gene: 7. Looked up from germline, CDR1 is LGHDT and CDR2 is YNNKEL (reference sequence). Reverse transcription of roughly 0.5 to 1 ug RNA was carried out with random hexamers. TCRdb passed the immunoSEQ multiplex PCR reads through MiXCR, listing each CDR3 protein once. The sample consists of more than 250,000 distinct CDR3 sequences, 92% of them appearing once. Source material: CD4+ T cells from PBMCs. This TCR was recovered from a human donor with multiple sclerosis. V and J are TRBV3-1 and TRBJ2-4; TRBD1 matches at 8 bases. The CDR3 spells CASSQGHRGRTKNIQYF. In nucleotides, the CDR3 is TGTGCCAGCAGCCAAGGGCACAGGGGGAGGACCAAAAACATTCAGTACTTC.